One sample yielded the 27 T cell receptor beta chains listed below, sequenced in a study of CD8 T cells in ankylosing spondylitis. TCRdb itself ran the 5' RACE reads through MiXCR, one entry per CDR3 protein. The sample records tens of thousands of distinct CDR3 sequences, 4.5% to 6% being singletons. Sequenced material: blood, either unsorted or a sorted T cell fraction (not recorded which). All receptors come from a male donor with ankylosing spondylitis or in good health (not recorded which).

This clonotype appeared many times. The chain carries TRBV9 and TRBJ2-7; D is tentatively TRBD1 or TRBD2 (5 bases each). V was shortened by 2 bases and J by 0 bases, with 12 bases between the two germline ends. From germline, CDR1 is SGDLS and CDR2 YYNGEE. This CDR3 is 15 amino acids long. The chain's CDR3 is CASSVGGRGSYEQYF. The CDR3 DNA reads as TGTGCCAGCAGCGTTGGGGGAAGGGGCTCCTACGAGCAGTACTTC.

This clonotype was seen repeatedly, ten times or more. J is TRBJ2-2 and V is TRBV24-1, with a possible D match to TRBD1 (6 bases). Per germline, CDR1 KGHDR and CDR2 SFDVKD. V was trimmed by 5 bases and J by 1 base, leaving 10 bases between them. The CDR3 has 15 residues. The CDR3 loop reads CATSGLQGNTGELFF. CDR3 DNA: TGTGCCACCAGTGGCTTACAGGGGAACACCGGGGAGCTGTTTTTT.

In this sample, this clonotype turned up many times. The CDR3: CASSHRTGEAYEQYF. As DNA, the CDR3 is TGTGCCAGCAGCCATCGGACAGGGGAAGCCTACGAGCAGTACTTC. The V gene is TRBV4-2, the J gene TRBJ2-7; 9 bases agree with TRBD1. The CDR3 is 15 amino acids. Germline V gene sequence: CDR1 LGHNA, CDR2 YNFKEQ. Trimming at V came to 3 bases and at J to 2 bases, leaving 5 bases not matched to a gene.

This clonotype was recorded at least ten times. The junction does not match germline at one end; this may be a read error. The chain links TRBV20-1 to TRBJ2-7; 9 nucleotides match TRBD2. This CDR3 spans 11 amino acids. Germline V lookup: CDR1 DFQATT, CDR2 SNEGSKA (reference sequence). The chain's CDR3 is CSARASSGEFF. The CDR3 DNA sequence: TGCAGTGCTAGGGCGTCTAGCGGGGAATTCTTC.

There are many counts of this clonotype. V and J are TRBV7-3 and TRBJ2-3, with D possibly TRBD1 on 7 matching bases. This CDR3 is 18 amino acids long. Germline CDR1 and CDR2: SGHTA and FQGTGA. V lost 1 base and J lost 6, with 23 bases in between. CDR3 sequence reads: CASSLKPRTGGVLDTQYF. For the CDR3, the DNA is TGTGCCAGCAGCTTAAAGCCCCGGACAGGCGGGGTGTTGGATACGCAGTATTTT.

This clonotype was seen repeatedly, ten times or more. The chain links TRBV7-6 to TRBJ2-3, with a weak D call TRBD2 (7 bases). Between the trimmed V and J ends, which lost 5 bases and 8 bases, there was a span of 17 bases. The CDR3 length is 14 residues. Germline V gene sequence: CDR1 SGHVS, CDR2 FNYEAQ. The CDR3 region has the DNA TGTGCCAGCAGCCACACGGGGGGCCGCGTTACGCAGTATTTT. Amino acid sequence: CASSHTGGRVTQYF.

In its sample, this clonotype was seen many times. The rearrangement links TRBV18 to TRBJ2-2, with D perhaps matching TRBD1 (6 bases). V gave up 6 bases and J gave up 0 bases, with 14 bases separating them. CDR1 is KGHSH and CDR2 is LQKENI in the germline V gene. CDR3 length: 16 amino acids. CDR3 coding DNA: TGTGCCAGCTCCCAGGGGATGACAGCGAACACCGGGGAGCTGTTTTTT. It translates to CASSQGMTANTGELFF.

This clonotype was counted many times. The chain couples TRBV7-9 to TRBJ2-5, with 9 bases matching TRBD2. The CDR3 totals 15 residues. Trimming at V came to 7 bases and at J to 5 bases, leaving 11 bases not matched to a gene. Germline V lookup: CDR1 SEHNR, CDR2 FQNEAQ (reference sequence). CDR3 protein: CASTRRAGGGETQYF. The CDR3 bases are TGTGCCAGCACCCGAAGAGCGGGGGGTGGCGAGACCCAGTACTTC. Using reference TRBV7-9 and TRBJ2-5 for the parts outside the CDR3, the full variable domain is DTGVSQNPRHKITKRGQNVTFRCDPISEHNRLYWYRQTLGQGPEFLTYFQNEAQLEKSRLLSDRFSAERPKGSFSTLEIQRTEQGDSAMYLCASTRRAGGGETQYFGPGTRLLVL.

This clonotype has ten or more counts. This rearrangement joins TRBV5-1 to TRBJ1-5; D not certain. The CDR3 length is 15 residues. V shed 0 bases and J shed 1 base, with 8 bases lying between them. The germline V gene has CDR1 SGHRS and CDR2 YFSETQ. The CDR3 region is CASSLGPESNQPQHF. The CDR3 region has the DNA TGCGCCAGCAGCTTGGGCCCAGAAAGCAATCAGCCCCAGCATTTT.

The V and J genes are TRBV2 and TRBJ1-5; possibly TRBD1 for D (6 bases). Germline CDR1 SNHLY, CDR2 FYNNEI. The ends were cut back, 6 bases at V and 10 bases at J, with 13 bases in the middle. The CDR3 consists of 12 residues. This chain's CDR3 is CASRSRQAPQHF. The DNA of the CDR3 is TGTGCCAGCAGATCTAGACAGGCACCCCAGCATTTT.

Ten or more counts support this clonotype. CDR3 amino acids: CASASEVRSPLHF. CDR3 bases: TGTGCCAGCGCGTCGGAAGTACGATCACCCCTCCACTTT. V is TRBV2 and J is TRBJ1-6; no firm D call. The CDR3 contains 13 residues. The V end lost 8 bases, the J end lost 10 bases, and 15 bases lay between the germline ends. CDR1 is SNHLY and CDR2 is FYNNEI in the germline V gene.

There are many counts of this clonotype. The chain has TRBV7-9 and TRBJ2-3; possible D gene TRBD2, 7 bases. The germline V and J ends were trimmed by 1 base and 4 bases, with 18 bases remaining between them. The CDR3 length is 17 residues. Germline V gene lookup returns CDR1 SEHNR and CDR2 FQNEAQ (reference sequence). CDR3 region: CASSLGDGGGDADTQYF. CDR3 in DNA: TGTGCCAGCAGCTTAGGAGATGGGGGGGGCGATGCAGATACGCAGTATTTT.

This clonotype was counted at least ten times. V usage is TRBV15 and J usage is TRBJ1-5; 7 bases agree with TRBD1. Germline V lookup: CDR1 LNHNV, CDR2 YYDKDF (reference sequence). V was clipped by 4 bases and J by 4 bases; unmatched bases: 13. The CDR3 is 17 amino acids. CDR3 sequence: CATSKRLTGMGNQPQHF. CDR3 bases: TGTGCCACCAGCAAGAGGCTGACAGGGATGGGTAATCAGCCCCAGCATTTT.

Ten or more counts support this clonotype. The chain joins TRBV19 to TRBJ2-5; 13 bases map to TRBD2. The CDR3 has 15 amino acids. Germline V gene sequence: CDR1 LNHDA, CDR2 SQIVND (reference sequence). V trimming: 4 bases; J trimming: 10 bases; junction bases outside the gene matches: 9. CDR3 DNA sequence: TGTGCCAGTAGTAGGGGGACTAGCGGGGCCGAGGACCAGTACTTC. Its protein product is CASSRGTSGAEDQYF.

This clonotype was detected many times. The rearrangement links TRBV10-3 to TRBJ2-1; D call uncertain. The germline CDR1 and CDR2 sequences are ENHRY and SYGVKD. With 0 bases removed from V and 7 bases from J, the gap between germline ends came to 10 bases. The CDR3 loop spans 14 amino acids. DNA of the CDR3: TGTGCCATCAGTGAGTCGAGTGACCTAAATGAGCAGTTCTTC. Protein product: CAISESSDLNEQFF.

The table lists this clonotype with many counts. V and J are TRBV5-1 and TRBJ2-1; D gene unclear. Germline V gene lookup returns CDR1 SGHRS and CDR2 YFSETQ. This CDR3 is 14 amino acids long. V dropped 4 bases and J dropped 0 bases, with 8 bases sitting between them. The CDR3 sequence is CASSQASSYNEQFF. In DNA form, the CDR3 reads TGCGCCAGCAGCCAGGCGAGCTCCTACAATGAGCAGTTCTTC. The whole variable domain, remainder taken from reference TRBV5-1 and TRBJ2-1, is KAGVTQTPRYLIKTRGQQVTLSCSPISGHRSVSWYQQTPGQGLQFLFEYFSETQRNKGNFPGRFSGRQFSNSRSEMNVSTLELGDSALYLCASSQASSYNEQFFGPGTRLTVL.

Ten or more counts support this clonotype. This chain connects TRBV5-1 to TRBJ1-1; weak D call: TRBD1 (6 bases). Trimming shortened V by 1 base and J by 1 base, and 11 bases separated the two germline ends. Germline CDR1 SGHRS, CDR2 YFSETQ. CDR3 length: 15 amino acids. CDR3 bases: TGCGCCAGCAGCTTGAGGGGGGCAAAGAACACTGAAGCTTTCTTT. This gives the protein CASSLRGAKNTEAFF.

As regards this clonotype: The junction departs from germline at one end; a sequencing error may be responsible. V usage is TRBV4-3 and J usage is TRBJ2-1; D unresolved. The CDR3 is made up of 14 amino acids. The germline V gene encodes CDR1 LGHNA and CDR2 YSLEER. CDR3 bases: TGCGCCAGCAGCCAAGACATTGACCGGAATGAGCAGCTCTTC. Translation: CASSQDIDRNEQLF.

This clonotype has at least ten counts. The J gene is TRBJ1-1, the V gene TRBV5-5; TRBD1 agrees at 8 bases. Germline V gene sequence: CDR1 SGHKS, CDR2 YYEKEE (reference sequence). With 2 bases clipped from V and 0 bases from J, the junction kept 6 bases outside the gene matches. The CDR3 contains 16 residues. The CDR3 DNA sequence: TGTGCCAGCAGCTTACCAAGGACAGGGTTGAACACTGAAGCTTTCTTT. The encoded protein is CASSLPRTGLNTEAFF.

This clonotype was found many times. This chain's CDR3 is CATSDTREGRREQYF. The CDR3 bases are TGTGCCACCAGTGATACCCGGGAGGGCCGGAGGGAGCAGTACTTC. The V and J genes are TRBV24-1 and TRBJ2-7; 8 bases fit TRBD2. CDR1 is KGHDR, CDR2 SFDVKD, per germline. V was clipped by 3 bases and J by 7 bases; unmatched bases: 10. This CDR3 has 15 amino acids.

This clonotype has ten or more counts. This rearrangement joins TRBV20-1 to TRBJ2-7, with TRBD1 matching 9 bases. CDR3 size: 15 residues. V lost 6 bases to trimming and J lost 0 bases; unmatched junction nucleotides: 9. Germline V CDR1 and CDR2: DFQATT, SNEGSKA (reference sequence). This CDR3 is CSATGQGRISYEQYF. The DNA of the CDR3 is TGCAGTGCAACAGGACAGGGGCGAATCTCCTACGAGCAGTACTTC.

In this sample, this clonotype turned up many times. This chain connects TRBV6-2 or TRBV6-3 to TRBJ2-3; D not certain. The CDR3 sequence is 11 residues long. Germline assignment: CDR1 MNHEY and CDR2 SVGEGT. V was cut by 8 bases and J by 6 bases, with 9 bases left in between. In DNA form, the CDR3 reads TGTGCCAGCGTCTTAGGGGATACGCAGTATTTT. Residues: CASVLGDTQYF.

At least ten counts were recorded for this clonotype. The chain couples TRBV29-1 to TRBJ1-1, with D unclear. The CDR3 spans 12 residues. Trimming removed 5 bases from V and 1 base from J, with 8 bases in between. Germline V lookup: CDR1 SQVTM, CDR2 ANQGSEA. The CDR3 DNA is TGCAGCGTTATACCTGGGAACACTGAAGCTTTCTTT. Protein: CSVIPGNTEAFF.

This clonotype has at least ten counts. The chain couples TRBV4-1 to TRBJ2-7, with 8 bases aligning to TRBD1. V lost 0 bases to trimming and J lost 6 bases; unmatched junction nucleotides: 1. The CDR3 is 13 amino acids. The germline V gene encodes CDR1 MGHRA and CDR2 YSYEKL. DNA for the CDR3: TGCGCCAGCAGCCAAGACACAGGGGGCGAGCAGTACTTC. This translates into CASSQDTGGEQYF.

The sample holds many counts of this clonotype. The CDR3 loop is CASSQDPRLGDTQYF. The CDR3 DNA reads as TGTGCCAGCAGCCAAGATCCCCGACTAGGAGATACGCAGTATTTT. V usage is TRBV3-1 and J usage is TRBJ2-3; D possibly corresponds to TRBD2 (6 bases). The CDR3 runs 15 residues. In germline, CDR1 is LGHDT, CDR2 YNNKEL (reference sequence). Trimming took 0 bases from V and 5 from J, leaving 12 bases between them.

This clonotype was counted many times. The J gene is TRBJ2-6, the V gene TRBV19; 8 bases line up with TRBD1. The germline V gene has CDR1 LNHDA and CDR2 SQIVND (reference sequence). The J segment lost 4 bases and the V segment lost 5 bases, leaving 10 bases of the junction unmatched. CDR3 length: 17 residues. The CDR3: CASSRDRWISGANVLTF. The CDR3 region has the DNA TGTGCCAGTAGTCGGGACAGGTGGATCTCAGGGGCCAACGTCCTGACTTTC.

The sample holds many counts of this clonotype. The rearrangement uses TRBV27 and TRBJ2-1; 14 bases match TRBD2. The germline gives CDR1 MNHEY, CDR2 SMNVEV (reference sequence). The junction had 17 bases not matched to a gene; V was cut back by 2 bases and J by 2 bases. This CDR3 contains 22 residues. CDR3 loop: CASSLPRSPGTSGRVPYNEQFF. DNA of the CDR3: TGTGCCAGCAGTTTACCACGTAGTCCCGGGACTAGCGGGAGAGTTCCCTACAATGAGCAGTTCTTC.